The clone carrying this TCR beta chain was found many times. Its antigen is unidentified. It was with a sample-barcoded 5' primer and a J-beta primer mix that a second PCR of roughly 6 to 12 cycles was run. Each cDNA molecule received a tag from a template-switch adaptor that had 12 random nucleotides. TCRdb itself ran the 5' RACE reads through MiXCR, one entry per CDR3 protein. The data contain hundreds of thousands of distinct CDR3 sequences, roughly 30% of them singletons. Germline values: CDR1 LGHDT, CDR2 YNNKEL (reference sequence). Trimming removed 0 bases at V and 5 bases at J, with 3 bases between. CDR3 length: 12 amino acids. Around 10 milliliters of peripheral blood were drawn from each donor. These data originate in a study of blood T cells in healthy people across ages. Study-wide context: Capture by template switching was about one barcoded beta molecule per two T cells. General study results and limits: Among T cells, TCR beta diversity per million cells dropped roughly linearly as age rose.

This TCR was recovered from a woman aged 80 or older in good health. The chain combines TRBV3-1 with TRBJ2-3; D is unresolved. Sequenced material: blood. CDR3: CASSQDRDTQYF. CDR3 in DNA: TGTGCCAGCAGCCAAGATAGAGATACGCAGTATTTT.